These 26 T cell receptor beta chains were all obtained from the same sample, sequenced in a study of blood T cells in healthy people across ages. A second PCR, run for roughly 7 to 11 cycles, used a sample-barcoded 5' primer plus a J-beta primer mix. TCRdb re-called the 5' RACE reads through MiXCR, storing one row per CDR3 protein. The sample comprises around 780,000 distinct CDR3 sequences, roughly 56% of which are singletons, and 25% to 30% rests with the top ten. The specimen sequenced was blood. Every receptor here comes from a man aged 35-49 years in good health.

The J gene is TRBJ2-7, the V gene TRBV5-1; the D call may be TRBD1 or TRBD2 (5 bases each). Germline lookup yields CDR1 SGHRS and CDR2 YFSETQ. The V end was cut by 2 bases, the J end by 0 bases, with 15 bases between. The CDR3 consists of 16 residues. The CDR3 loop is CASSFDGTRPSYEQYF. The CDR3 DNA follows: TGCGCCAGCAGCTTTGACGGGACGAGGCCCTCCTACGAGCAGTACTTC.

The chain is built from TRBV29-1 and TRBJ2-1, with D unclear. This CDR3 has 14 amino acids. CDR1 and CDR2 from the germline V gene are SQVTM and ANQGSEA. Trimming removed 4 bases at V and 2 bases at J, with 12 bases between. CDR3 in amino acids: CSVVGLGPYNEQFF. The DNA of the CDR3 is TGCAGCGTTGTCGGGCTAGGCCCCTACAATGAGCAGTTCTTC.

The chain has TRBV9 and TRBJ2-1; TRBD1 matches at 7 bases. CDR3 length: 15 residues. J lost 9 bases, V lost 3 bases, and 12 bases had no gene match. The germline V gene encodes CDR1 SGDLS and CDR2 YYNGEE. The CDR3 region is CASSGRIPGQPEQFF. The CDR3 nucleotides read TGTGCCAGCAGCGGAAGGATACCGGGACAGCCTGAGCAGTTCTTC.

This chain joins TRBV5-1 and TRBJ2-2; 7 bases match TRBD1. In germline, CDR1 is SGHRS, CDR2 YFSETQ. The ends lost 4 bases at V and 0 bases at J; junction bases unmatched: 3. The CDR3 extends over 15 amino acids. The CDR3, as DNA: TGCGCCAGCAGCGAGCAGGGGGCGAACACCGGGGAGCTGTTTTTT. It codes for CASSEQGANTGELFF.

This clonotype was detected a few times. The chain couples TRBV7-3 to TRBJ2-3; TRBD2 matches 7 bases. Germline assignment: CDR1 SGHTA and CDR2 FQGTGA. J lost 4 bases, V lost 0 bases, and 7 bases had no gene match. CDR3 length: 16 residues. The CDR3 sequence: CASSLTGGGSADTQYF. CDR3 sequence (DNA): TGTGCCAGCAGCTTAACAGGCGGGGGATCGGCAGATACGCAGTATTTT.

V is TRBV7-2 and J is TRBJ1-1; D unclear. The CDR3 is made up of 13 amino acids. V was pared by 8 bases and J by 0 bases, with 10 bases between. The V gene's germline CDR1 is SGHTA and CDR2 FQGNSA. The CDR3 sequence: CASGKPLNTEAFF. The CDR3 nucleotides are TGTGCCAGCGGCAAACCTTTGAACACTGAAGCTTTCTTT.

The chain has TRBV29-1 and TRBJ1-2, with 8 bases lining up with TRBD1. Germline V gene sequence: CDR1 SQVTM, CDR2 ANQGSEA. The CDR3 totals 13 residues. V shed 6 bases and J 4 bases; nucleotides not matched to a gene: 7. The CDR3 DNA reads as TGCAGCGTGGACGGACAGGGTGTCTATGGCTACACCTTC. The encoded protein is CSVDGQGVYGYTF.

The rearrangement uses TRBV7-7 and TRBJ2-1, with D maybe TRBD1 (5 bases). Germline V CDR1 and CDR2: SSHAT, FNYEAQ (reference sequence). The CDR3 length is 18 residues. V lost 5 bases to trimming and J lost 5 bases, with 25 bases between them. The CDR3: CASSRQPPEFPANNEQFF. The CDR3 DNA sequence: TGTGCCAGCAGCCGACAGCCCCCCGAGTTCCCAGCAAACAATGAGCAGTTCTTC.

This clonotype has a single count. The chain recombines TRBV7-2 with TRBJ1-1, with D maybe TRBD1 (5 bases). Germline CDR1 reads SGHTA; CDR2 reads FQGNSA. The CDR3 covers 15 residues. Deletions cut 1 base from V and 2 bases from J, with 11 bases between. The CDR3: CASSLGAGSNTEAFF. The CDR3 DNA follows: TGTGCCAGCAGCTTAGGGGCAGGGTCAAACACTGAAGCTTTCTTT.

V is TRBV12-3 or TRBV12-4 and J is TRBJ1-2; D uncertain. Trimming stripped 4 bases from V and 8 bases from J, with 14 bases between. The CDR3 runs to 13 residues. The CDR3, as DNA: TGTGCCAGCAGTTCTCCACCGGGTGCGGGCTACACCTTC. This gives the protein CASSSPPGAGYTF.

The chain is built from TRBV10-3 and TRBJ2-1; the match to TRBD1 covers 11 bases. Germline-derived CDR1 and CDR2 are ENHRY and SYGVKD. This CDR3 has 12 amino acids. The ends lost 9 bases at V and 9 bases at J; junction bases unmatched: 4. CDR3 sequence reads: CAIGQGATEQFF. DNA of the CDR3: TGTGCCATTGGACAGGGGGCAACTGAGCAGTTCTTC.

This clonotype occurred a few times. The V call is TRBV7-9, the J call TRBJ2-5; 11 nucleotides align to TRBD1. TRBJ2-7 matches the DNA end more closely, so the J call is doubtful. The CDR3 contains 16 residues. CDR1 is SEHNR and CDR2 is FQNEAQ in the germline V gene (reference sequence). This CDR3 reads CASRESWDRGFHEQYF. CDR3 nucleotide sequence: TGTGCCAGCCGCGAAAGTTGGGACAGGGGGTTCCACGAGCAGTACTTC.

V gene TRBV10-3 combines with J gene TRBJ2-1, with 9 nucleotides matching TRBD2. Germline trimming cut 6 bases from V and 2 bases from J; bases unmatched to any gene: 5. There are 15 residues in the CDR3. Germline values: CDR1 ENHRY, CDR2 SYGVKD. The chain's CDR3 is CAISRGLATYNEQFF. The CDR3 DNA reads TGTGCCATCAGCAGAGGACTAGCGACCTACAATGAGCAGTTCTTC.

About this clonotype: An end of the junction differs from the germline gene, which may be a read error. CDR3 region: CATSDFTSGQYNEQFF. The CDR3 DNA sequence: TGTGCCACTAGTGATTTTACTAGCGGGCAATACAATGAGCAGTTCTTC. The V and J genes are TRBV24-1 and TRBJ2-1, with TRBD2 identical over 9 bases. Germline V gene lookup returns CDR1 KGHDR and CDR2 SFDVKD. This CDR3 region has 16 residues.

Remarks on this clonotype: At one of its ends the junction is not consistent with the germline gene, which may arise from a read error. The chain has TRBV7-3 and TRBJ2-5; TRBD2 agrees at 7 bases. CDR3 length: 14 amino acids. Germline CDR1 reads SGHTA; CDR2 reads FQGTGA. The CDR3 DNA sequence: TGTGCCAGCAGCTTACACGGGAGGCAAGGGACCCAGTACTTC. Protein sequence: CASSLHGRQGTQYF.

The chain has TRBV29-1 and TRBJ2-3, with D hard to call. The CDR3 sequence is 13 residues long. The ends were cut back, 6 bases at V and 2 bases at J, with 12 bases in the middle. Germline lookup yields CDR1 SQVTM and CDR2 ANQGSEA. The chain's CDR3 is CSVQTLITDTQYF. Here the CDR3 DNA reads TGCAGCGTACAGACCCTCATCACAGATACGCAGTATTTT.

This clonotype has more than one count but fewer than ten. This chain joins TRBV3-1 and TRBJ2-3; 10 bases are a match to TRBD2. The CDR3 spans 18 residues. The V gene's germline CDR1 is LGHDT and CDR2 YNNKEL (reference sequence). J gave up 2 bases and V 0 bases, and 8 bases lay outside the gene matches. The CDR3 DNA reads TGTGCCAGCAGCCAAGAAGGTCGTCTAGCGGGAGCCACAGATACGCAGTATTTT. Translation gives CASSQEGRLAGATDTQYF.

The CDR3, as DNA: TGTGCCAGCAGCTTAGCGAAGTCGAGGACAGGGTTGGAGACCCAGTACTTC. It yields the protein CASSLAKSRTGLETQYF. The V gene is TRBV7-6, the J gene TRBJ2-7; 8 bases map to TRBD1. TRBJ2-5 matches the DNA end more closely, so the J call is doubtful. The length of the CDR3 is 17 residues. Per germline, CDR1 SGHVS and CDR2 FNYEAQ.

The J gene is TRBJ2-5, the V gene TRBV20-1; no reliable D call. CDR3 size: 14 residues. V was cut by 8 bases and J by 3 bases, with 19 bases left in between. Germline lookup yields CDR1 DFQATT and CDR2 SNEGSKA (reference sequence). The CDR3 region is CSTLGGVVEETQYF. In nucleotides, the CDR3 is TGCAGTACACTGGGTGGGGTGGTCGAAGAGACCCAGTACTTC.

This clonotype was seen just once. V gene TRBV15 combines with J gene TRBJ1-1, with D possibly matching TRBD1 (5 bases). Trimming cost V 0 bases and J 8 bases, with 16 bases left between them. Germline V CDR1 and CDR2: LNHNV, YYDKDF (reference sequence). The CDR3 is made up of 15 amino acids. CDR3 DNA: TGTGCCACCAGCAGAGATAATATCCTCCGGACAGAAGCTTTCTTT. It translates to CATSRDNILRTEAFF.

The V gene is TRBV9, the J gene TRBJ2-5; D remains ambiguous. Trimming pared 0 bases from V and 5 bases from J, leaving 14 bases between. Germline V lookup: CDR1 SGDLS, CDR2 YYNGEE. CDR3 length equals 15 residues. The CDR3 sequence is CASSVERAPLETQYF. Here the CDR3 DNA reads TGTGCCAGCAGCGTAGAAAGGGCCCCCTTGGAGACCCAGTACTTC.

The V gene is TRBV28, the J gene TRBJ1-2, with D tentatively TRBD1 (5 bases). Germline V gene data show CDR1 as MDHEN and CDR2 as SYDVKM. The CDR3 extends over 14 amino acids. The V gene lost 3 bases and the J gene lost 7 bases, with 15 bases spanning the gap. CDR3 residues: CASSFIRLGGGYTF. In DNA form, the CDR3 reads TGTGCCAGCAGTTTCATCAGGCTCGGGGGTGGCTACACCTTC.

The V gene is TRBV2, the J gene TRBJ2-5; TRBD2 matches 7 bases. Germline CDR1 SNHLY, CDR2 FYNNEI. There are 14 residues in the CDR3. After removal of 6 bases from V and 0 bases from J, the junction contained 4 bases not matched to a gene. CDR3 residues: CASRSGTYQETQYF. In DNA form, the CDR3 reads TGTGCCAGCAGAAGCGGGACGTACCAAGAGACCCAGTACTTC. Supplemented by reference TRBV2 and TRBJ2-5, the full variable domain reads EPEVTQTPSHQVTQMGQEVILRCVPISNHLYFYWYRQILGQKVEFLVSFYNNEISEKSEIFDDQFSVERPDGSNFTLKIRSTKLEDSAMYFCASRSGTYQETQYFGPGTRLLVL.

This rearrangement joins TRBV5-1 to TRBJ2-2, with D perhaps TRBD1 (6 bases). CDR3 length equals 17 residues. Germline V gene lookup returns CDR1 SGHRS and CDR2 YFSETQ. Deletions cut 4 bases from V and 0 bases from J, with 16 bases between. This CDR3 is CASSPASTGANTGELFF. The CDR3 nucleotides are TGCGCCAGCAGCCCGGCTTCGACAGGAGCGAACACCGGGGAGCTGTTTTTT.

CDR3: CASSSGLSSTDTQYF. CDR3 nucleotide sequence: TGTGCCAGCAGCTCGGGATTGTCATCCACAGATACGCAGTATTTT. The rearrangement uses TRBV7-9 and TRBJ2-3, with D tentatively TRBD2 (5 bases). V lost 4 bases and J lost 2, with 13 bases in between. The CDR3 covers 15 residues. CDR1 is SEHNR and CDR2 is FQNEAQ in the germline V gene (reference sequence).

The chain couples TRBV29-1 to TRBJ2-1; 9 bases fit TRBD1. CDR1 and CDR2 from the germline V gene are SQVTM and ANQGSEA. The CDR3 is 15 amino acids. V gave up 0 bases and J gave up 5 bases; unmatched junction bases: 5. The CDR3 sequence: CSVEETGGPDNEQFF. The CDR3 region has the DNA TGCAGCGTTGAAGAAACAGGGGGCCCCGACAATGAGCAGTTCTTC.